A selection of T cell receptor beta chains follows, all from one sample in a study of blood T cell repertoires in COVID-19. Here immunoSEQ multiplex PCR was the method, and the copy in TCRdb shows in-frame clones only, minus some. The table records roughly 120,000 clones, about 91% of them present only once. Sequencing was carried out using peripheral blood. The receptors derive from a woman in her forties or fifties with active or convalescent COVID-19. Both conserved end residues are part of each CDR3. D genes are given only for firm matches. The listing skips clone size in some rows; elsewhere it reads once, few, many or a size class.

CAWSVSRNTEAFF	TGTGCCTGGAGTGTATCCCGGAACACTGAAGCTTTCTTT	13	TRBJ1-1	-	TRBV30	-
CATSSGAGVLQYF	TGTGCCACCAGCAGTGGGGCGGGAGTTTTGCAGTACTTC	13	TRBJ2-7	once	TRBV15	TRBD2
CSVVDRSNYGYTF	TGCAGCGTTGTCGACAGGAGTAACTATGGCTACACCTTC	13	TRBJ1-2	-	TRBV29-1	-
CASSFLTWEGTDTQYF	TGTGCCAGCAGTTTCCTCACGTGGGAGGGCACAGATACGCAGTATTTT	16	TRBJ2-3	-	TRBV28	-
CASSSPTGLSNEQFF	TGTGCCAGCAGCTCCCCGACAGGGCTTTCGAATGAGCAGTTCTTC	15	TRBJ2-1	-	TRBV5-4	TRBD1
CASSQDRVVAGEDEQFF	TGCGCCAGCAGCCAAGATAGGGTCGTAGCGGGGGAGGATGAGCAGTTCTTC	17	TRBJ2-1	-	TRBV4-3	TRBD2
CASSGANTDTQYF	TGTGCCAGCAGCGGGGCTAACACAGATACGCAGTATTTT	13	TRBJ2-3	-	TRBV7-9	-
CASSVGQGSTEAFF	TGTGCCAGCAGCGTAGGACAGGGGAGCACTGAAGCTTTCTTT	14	TRBJ1-1	-	TRBV9	TRBD1
CASSTRTGGEDYGYTF	TGTGCCAGCAGCACCCGGACAGGGGGCGAAGACTATGGCTACACCTTC	16	TRBJ1-2	-	TRBV7-2	TRBD1
CASSVRQVNYGYTF	TGTGCCAGCAGCGTAAGACAGGTTAACTATGGCTACACCTTC	14	TRBJ1-2	-	TRBV7-9	-
CSVARTGGYGYTF	TGCAGCGTTGCACGGACAGGGGGCTATGGCTACACCTTC	13	TRBJ1-2	-	TRBV29-1	TRBD1
CASTPPGKSGYTF	TGTGCCAGCACTCCCCCGGGTAAGAGTGGCTACACCTTC	13	TRBJ1-2	-	TRBV7-2	-
CASSPDRGNTEAFF	TGTGCCAGCAGCCCGGACAGGGGGAACACTGAAGCTTTCTTT	14	TRBJ1-1	few	TRBV27	TRBD1